A single sample is the source of the 2 T cell receptor beta chains below, sequenced in a study of Graves' ophthalmopathy and Graves' hyperthyroidism. RNA transcripts were the source from which TCR beta CDR3 regions were amplified. HTBI primers served in a first-round RT-PCR, which a second-round multiplex PCR followed. TCRdb fed the multiplex PCR reads into MiXCR, producing one record per CDR3 protein. The sample consists of about 1.1 million distinct CDR3 sequences, about two fifths of them appearing once. Sample: peripheral blood or thyroid tissue (not recorded which). These receptors were obtained from an adult man with Graves' hyperthyroidism.

This clonotype appeared a few times. The chain uses TRBV7-9 and TRBJ1-3; unclear D gene. The CDR3 sequence is 15 residues long. CDR1 SEHNR and CDR2 FQNEAQ come from the germline V gene (reference sequence). V was cut by 5 bases and J by 2 bases, with 13 bases left in between. The CDR3 here is CASSQSSGAGNTIYF. The CDR3 DNA reads TGTGCCAGCAGCCAATCATCCGGCGCTGGAAACACCATATATTTT.

The rearrangement joins TRBV10-1 to TRBJ1-6; D not certain. Trimming removed 7 bases at V and 8 bases at J, with 12 bases between. The CDR3 covers 13 residues. Germline V lookup: CDR1 WNHNN, CDR2 SYGVQD (reference sequence). This CDR3 is CASKATLDSPLHF. CDR3 bases: TGCGCCAGCAAAGCAACCCTTGATTCACCCCTCCACTTT.